This entry lists 26 T cell receptor beta chains sequenced from one sample in a study of blood T cell repertoires in COVID-19. Measured with immunoSEQ multiplex PCR; TCRdb has only the in-frame clones, and not every one. The sample lists fewer than 400,000 clones; less than 85% were seen once. Sequences were obtained from PBMCs or T cells enriched from blood (not recorded which). The source is a woman aged 30 to 39 who had been exposed to COVID-19.

The chain is built from TRBV25-1 and TRBJ2-3, with TRBD2 matching over 14 bases. Germline CDR1 MGHDK, CDR2 SYGVNS. The CDR3 is made up of 18 amino acids. J was trimmed by 1 base and V by 4 bases; bases with no gene match: 7. The CDR3 nucleotides are TGTGCCAGCAGTGCAGGACTAGCGGGAGGACTACGCACAGATACGCAGTATTTT. This sequence encodes CASSAGLAGGLRTDTQYF.

V is TRBV21-1 and J is TRBJ2-3; the table's D call, TRBD2, has no DNA check behind it. TRBV21-1 is deemed a pseudogene. This CDR3 comprises 15 residues. Written as DNA, the CDR3 is TGTGCCAGCAGCAAAGGCGGGACTTACACAGATACGCAGTATTTT. Its translation is CASSKGGTYTDTQYF.

In nucleotides, the CDR3 is TGTGCTAGTGGTTTGGCCTCGGGACAGGGGGCCGAAAAACTGTTTTTT. Amino acid sequence: CASGLASGQGAEKLFF. The rearrangement joins TRBV12-5 to TRBJ1-4, with TRBD1 matching over 12 bases. The CDR3 covers 16 residues. Losses at the gene ends were 1 base for V and 8 bases for J; bases not matched to a gene: 5. Germline V CDR1 and CDR2: LGHNT, FRNRAP.

The chain recombines TRBV3-1 (or the pseudogene TRBV3-2) with TRBJ2-2; possibly TRBD1 for D (6 bases). The V and J ends lost 4 bases and 3 bases respectively, with 12 bases between them. The CDR3 consists of 15 residues. Germline lookup yields CDR1 LGHDT and CDR2 YNNKEL (reference sequence). The CDR3 spells CASSRSQGYTGELFF. CDR3 bases: TGTGCCAGCAGCCGGTCTCAGGGGTACACCGGGGAGCTGTTTTTT.

This clone has just a few counts. The V call is TRBV5-5, the J call TRBJ2-7; TRBD1 is a possible D gene (6 bases). Between the trimmed V and J ends, which lost 5 bases and 6 bases, there was a span of 15 bases. CDR1 is SGHKS and CDR2 is YYEKEE in the germline V gene (reference sequence). There are 13 residues in the CDR3. CDR3 bases: TGTGCCAGCAGACCGACAGGAATCGGCGAGCAGTACTTC. This encodes CASRPTGIGEQYF. Filled out from reference TRBV5-5 and TRBJ2-7, the complete variable domain reads DAGVTQSPTHLIKTRGQQVTLRCSPISGHKSVSWYQQVLGQGPQFIFQYYEKEERGRGNFPDRFSARQFPNYSSELNVNALLLGDSALYLCASRPTGIGEQYFGPGTRLTVT.

The chain joins TRBV24-1 to TRBJ2-5; D may be TRBD2 (6 bases). V was shortened by 7 bases and J by 7 bases, with 15 bases between the two germline ends. The CDR3 extends over 13 amino acids. CDR1 KGHDR and CDR2 SFDVKD come from the germline V gene. This CDR3 reads CATRPSASGTQYF. CDR3 bases: TGTGCCACCAGGCCTAGCGCCTCGGGGACCCAGTACTTC.

DNA of the CDR3: TGTGCCAGCAGCCAAGCCGGGGGGAGGGGAGAGACCCAGTACTTC. It is translated as CASSQAGGRGETQYF. J is TRBJ2-5 and V is TRBV3-1 (or the pseudogene TRBV3-2); 7 bases agree with TRBD2. The V and J ends lost 1 base and 4 bases, in that order; junction bases with no gene match: 6. This CDR3 is built from 15 residues. Germline CDR1 LGHDT, CDR2 YNNKEL (reference sequence).

This chain links TRBV7-8 with TRBJ2-4; 8 positions match TRBD1. Trimming took 4 bases from V and 4 from J; bases not matched to a gene: 6. The CDR3 sequence is 15 residues long. Germline V gene data show CDR1 as SGHVS and CDR2 as FQNEAQ. The CDR3 sequence is CASSSRTGTKNIQYF. The CDR3 DNA reads as TGTGCCAGCAGCTCCCGGACAGGGACTAAAAACATTCAGTACTTC.

The chain couples TRBV6-1 to TRBJ2-7; D is perhaps TRBD1 (5 bases). The CDR3 loop spans 16 amino acids. The ends were cut back, 4 bases at V and 2 bases at J, with 18 bases in the middle. Germline V lookup: CDR1 MNHNS, CDR2 SASEGT. CDR3 sequence reads: CASSAFVGVQTYEQYF. Written as DNA, the CDR3 is TGTGCCAGCAGTGCTTTTGTAGGGGTTCAGACCTACGAGCAGTACTTC.

This chain joins TRBV12-3 or TRBV12-4 and TRBJ1-3, with TRBD1 matching over 7 bases. V shed 6 bases, J shed 2 bases, and the junction held 1 base outside the gene matches. The CDR3 is 13 residues long. CDR3 sequence reads: CASRTGTGNTIYF. In nucleotides, the CDR3 is TGTGCCAGCAGGACAGGGACTGGAAACACCATATATTTT.

The V gene is TRBV24-1, the J gene TRBJ2-7; TRBD2 might be the D (6 bases). V dropped 0 bases and J dropped 7 bases, with 9 bases sitting between them. This CDR3 region has 13 residues. In germline, CDR1 is KGHDR, CDR2 SFDVKD. CDR3 DNA: TGTGCCACCAGTGATTTGACCCGGGAGGAGCAGTACTTC. Protein: CATSDLTREEQYF.

The table lists this clone with a count of one. The chain employs TRBV29-1 and TRBJ2-4; D call uncertain. V lost 3 bases to trimming and J lost 1 base, with 4 bases between them. This CDR3 has 12 amino acids. CDR1 and CDR2 from the germline V gene are SQVTM and ANQGSEA. CDR3 amino acids: CSVDGAKNIQYF. CDR3 coding DNA: TGCAGCGTTGACGGGGCCAAAAACATTCAGTACTTC.

V gene TRBV5-1 combines with J gene TRBJ1-3, with 10 bases fitting TRBD1. The V segment lost 3 bases and the J segment 0 bases; nucleotides outside the gene matches: 15. The CDR3 loop spans 20 amino acids. Germline CDR1 and CDR2: SGHRS and YFSETQ. In DNA, the CDR3 is TGCGCCAGCAGCTCTACGATTCCGGGACAGGGGTCCCTCTCTGGAAACACCATATATTTT. Its translation is CASSSTIPGQGSLSGNTIYF.

A few counts support this clone. This chain uses TRBV6-5 with TRBJ2-1, with a possible D match to TRBD2 (6 bases). The germline CDR1 and CDR2 sequences are MNHEY and SVGAGI. This CDR3 comprises 13 residues. Trimming took 4 bases from V and 6 from J, leaving 10 bases between them. The CDR3 loop reads CASSWGGVNEQFF. CDR3 nucleotide sequence: TGTGCCAGCAGTTGGGGAGGAGTCAATGAGCAGTTCTTC.

This chain connects TRBV10-3 to TRBJ2-7; the D gene is possibly TRBD2 (5 bases). The germline V gene has CDR1 ENHRY and CDR2 SYGVKD. This CDR3 region has 11 residues. V was shortened by 6 bases and J by 4 bases, with 7 bases between the two germline ends. The CDR3 sequence: CAISRGYEQYF. CDR3 DNA sequence: TGTGCCATCAGCCGAGGGTACGAGCAGTACTTC.

This chain uses TRBV28 with TRBJ2-1, with D possibly being TRBD2 (5 bases). Looked up from germline, CDR1 is MDHEN and CDR2 is SYDVKM. This CDR3 spans 17 amino acids. V dropped 3 bases and J dropped 4 bases, with 19 bases sitting between them. The CDR3 here is CASSFPPSGIGYNEQFF. CDR3 DNA sequence: TGTGCCAGCAGTTTCCCCCCGTCGGGGATCGGGTACAATGAGCAGTTCTTC.

This clone occurred a few times. The V call is TRBV28, the J call TRBJ1-2; perhaps TRBD1 as D (6 bases). The germline V gene encodes CDR1 MDHEN and CDR2 SYDVKM. The CDR3 length is 18 residues. The V end was cut by 9 bases, the J end by 0 bases, with 26 bases between. The chain's CDR3 is CASLDPGAQELANYGYTF. CDR3 nucleotide sequence: TGTGCCAGTCTGGACCCAGGGGCCCAAGAGTTAGCTAACTATGGCTACACCTTC.

The rearrangement uses TRBV9 and TRBJ2-3, with TRBD2 matching 7 bases. Per the germline V gene, CDR1 is SGDLS and CDR2 is YYNGEE. V gave up 3 bases and J gave up 5 bases; unmatched junction bases: 9. The CDR3 spans 15 residues. CDR3 nucleotide sequence: TGTGCCAGCAGCGCCTGGGAGGGAGTCGAAGATACGCAGTATTTT. As protein: CASSAWEGVEDTQYF.

This chain connects TRBV28 to TRBJ1-5; no firm D call. Trimming stripped 6 bases from V and 3 bases from J, with 12 bases between. This CDR3 has 14 amino acids. CDR1 is MDHEN, CDR2 SYDVKM, per germline. CDR3 in DNA: TGTGCCAGCAGCCACGATTGGGCCAATCAGCCCCAGCATTTT. This codes for CASSHDWANQPQHF.

The chain carries TRBV3-1 (or the pseudogene TRBV3-2) and TRBJ1-2, with a possible D match to TRBD1 (5 bases). Germline V CDR1 and CDR2: LGHDT, YNNKEL (reference sequence). Trimming cost V 0 bases and J 7 bases, with 15 bases left between them. This CDR3 is 15 amino acids long. DNA for the CDR3: TGTGCCAGCAGCCAAGATCAGGGCGGGAGAGGTGGCTACACCTTC. Amino acid sequence: CASSQDQGGRGGYTF.

This sequence joins TRBV30 and TRBJ1-2; possibly TRBD1 for D (6 bases). Trimming removed 2 bases at V and 5 bases at J, with 12 bases between. The CDR3 is 13 amino acids. CDR1 and CDR2 (germline): GTSNPN, SVGIG (reference sequence). The CDR3 region has the DNA TGTGCCTGGAGTCGAGCGGGGGCGTATGGCTACACCTTC. It codes for CAWSRAGAYGYTF. The full variable domain, with the rest looked up from reference TRBV30 and TRBJ1-2, is SQTIHQWPATLVQPVGSPLSLECTVEGTSNPNLYWYRQAAGRGLQLLFYSVGIGQISSEVPQNLSASRPQDRQFILSSKKLLLSDSGFYLCAWSRAGAYGYTFGSGTRLTVV.

The CDR3 is CASSSGLAGGQEQFF. DNA for the CDR3: TGCGCCAGCAGCTCGGGACTAGCGGGAGGTCAAGAGCAGTTCTTC. V and J are TRBV5-1 and TRBJ2-1; TRBD2 aligns across 15 bases. The CDR3 totals 15 residues. V shed 3 bases and J 10 bases; nucleotides not matched to a gene: 5. CDR1 is SGHRS, CDR2 YFSETQ, per germline.

This CDR3 reads CASSLWAGTETNQPQHF. CDR3 in DNA: TGTGCCAGCAGCCTATGGGCCGGGACAGAGACGAATCAGCCCCAGCATTTT. V and J are TRBV28 and TRBJ1-5; 7 positions match TRBD1. Looked up from germline, CDR1 is MDHEN and CDR2 is SYDVKM. The CDR3 covers 17 residues. With 6 bases clipped from V and 4 bases from J, the junction kept 15 bases outside the gene matches.

Written as DNA, the CDR3 is TGCGCCAGCAGCTTGACCGCCGGGACAGGGAACACTGAAGCTTTCTTT. This codes for CASSLTAGTGNTEAFF. The genes are TRBV5-1 and TRBJ1-1; 8 nucleotides line up with TRBD1. This CDR3 is built from 16 residues. V lost 1 base and J lost 1; bases outside the gene matches: 6. CDR1 and CDR2 from the germline V gene are SGHRS and YFSETQ.

The chain links TRBV18 to TRBJ1-2; 7 positions match TRBD1. V lost 7 bases to trimming and J lost 5 bases; unmatched junction nucleotides: 7. The CDR3 length is 13 residues. From germline, CDR1 is KGHSH and CDR2 LQKENI. The CDR3 reads CASLRTGEYGYTF. The CDR3, as DNA: TGTGCCAGCTTACGGACAGGAGAGTATGGCTACACCTTC.

V usage is TRBV6-5 and J usage is TRBJ1-1; possible D gene TRBD1, 6 bases. Germline CDR1 reads MNHEY; CDR2 reads SVGAGI. This CDR3 is 14 amino acids long. V lost 5 bases and J 1 base, leaving 11 bases between the germline ends. CDR3 coding DNA: TGTGCCAGCAGTCCTATACAGGGGAACACTGAAGCTTTCTTT. This encodes CASSPIQGNTEAFF.